These T cell receptor beta chains were read from a single sample in a study of T cells in Graves' hyperthyroidism and ophthalmopathy. MiXCR was run by TCRdb on the multiplex PCR reads, yielding one entry per CDR3 protein. Among a few hundred thousand distinct CDR3 sequences listed, approximately 15% were seen once. The sequenced sample was blood. The receptor source for this set is a woman younger than 35 with Graves' hyperthyroidism. The conserved cysteine and the conserved F or W are not part of the CDR3 here. The order of the fields is V gene, J gene, D gene, CDR3 protein. A D gene is named only where the DNA matches it firmly.

v_call: TRBV20-1
j_call: TRBJ1-3
d_call: TRBD1
cdr3_aa: SARGTGRVGSGNTIY

v_call: TRBV20-1
j_call: TRBJ2-6
d_call: .
cdr3_aa: SARAPGASSGANVLT

v_call: TRBV11-3
j_call: TRBJ2-3
d_call: TRBD2
cdr3_aa: ASSSKTSGEPRTQY

v_call: TRBV7-9
j_call: TRBJ2-7
d_call: .
cdr3_aa: ASSLTAYEQY

v_call: TRBV5-1
j_call: TRBJ2-5
d_call: .
cdr3_aa: ASSLAIQETQY

v_call: TRBV20-1
j_call: TRBJ2-3
d_call: .
cdr3_aa: SARLTDTQY

v_call: TRBV7-9
j_call: TRBJ1-5
d_call: TRBD1
cdr3_aa: ASSMDRDPNQPQH

v_call: TRBV5-1
j_call: TRBJ1-1
d_call: .
cdr3_aa: ASSLTVAGATEAF

v_call: TRBV27
j_call: TRBJ2-5
d_call: TRBD2
cdr3_aa: ASSLTSPGLAWGTQY

v_call: TRBV4-1
j_call: TRBJ1-2
d_call: TRBD1
cdr3_aa: ASSHGQGAKYGYT